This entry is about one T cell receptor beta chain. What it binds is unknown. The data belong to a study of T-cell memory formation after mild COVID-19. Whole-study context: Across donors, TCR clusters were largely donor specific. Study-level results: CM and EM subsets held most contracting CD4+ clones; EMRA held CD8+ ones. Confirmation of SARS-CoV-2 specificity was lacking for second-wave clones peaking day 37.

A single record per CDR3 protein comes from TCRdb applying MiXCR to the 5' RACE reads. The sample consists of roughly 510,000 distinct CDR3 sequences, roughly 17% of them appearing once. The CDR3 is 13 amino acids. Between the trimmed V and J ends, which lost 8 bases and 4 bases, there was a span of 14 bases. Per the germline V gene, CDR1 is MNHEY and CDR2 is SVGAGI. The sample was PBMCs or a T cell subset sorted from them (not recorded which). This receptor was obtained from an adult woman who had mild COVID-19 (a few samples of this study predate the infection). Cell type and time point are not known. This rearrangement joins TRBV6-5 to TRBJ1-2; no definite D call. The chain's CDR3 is CASSQGRIYGYTF. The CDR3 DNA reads TGTGCCAGCTCCCAAGGACGGATCTATGGCTACACCTTC.